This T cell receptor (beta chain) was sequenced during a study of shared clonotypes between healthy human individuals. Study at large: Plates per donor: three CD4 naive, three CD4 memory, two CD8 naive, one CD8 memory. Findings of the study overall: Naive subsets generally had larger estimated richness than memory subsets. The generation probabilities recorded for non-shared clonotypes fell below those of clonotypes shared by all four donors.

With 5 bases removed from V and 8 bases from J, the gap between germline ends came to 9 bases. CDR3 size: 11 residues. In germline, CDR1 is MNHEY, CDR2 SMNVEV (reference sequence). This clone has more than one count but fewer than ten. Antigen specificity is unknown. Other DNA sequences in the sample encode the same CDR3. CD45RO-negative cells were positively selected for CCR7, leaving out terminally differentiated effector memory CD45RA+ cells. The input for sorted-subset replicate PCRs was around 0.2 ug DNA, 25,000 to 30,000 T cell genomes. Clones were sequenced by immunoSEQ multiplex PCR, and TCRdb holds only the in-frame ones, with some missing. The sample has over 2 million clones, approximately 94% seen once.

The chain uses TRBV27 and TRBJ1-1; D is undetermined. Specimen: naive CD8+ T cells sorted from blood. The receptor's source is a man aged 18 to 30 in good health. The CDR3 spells CASSPGGEAFF. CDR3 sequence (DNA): TGTGCCAGCAGTCCCGGTGGAGAAGCTTTCTTT.